This T cell receptor (beta chain) came from a study of blood T cells in healthy people across ages. Primers used in a second PCR of about 7 to 11 cycles were a sample-barcoded 5' primer and a J-beta primer mix. TCRdb processed the 5' RACE reads anew with MiXCR; each CDR3 protein has one entry. The profile shows almost 1 million distinct CDR3 sequences, roughly 51% of them singletons. V was shortened by 5 bases and J by 5 bases, with 9 bases between the two germline ends. The CDR3 contains 12 residues. The germline CDR1 and CDR2 sequences are GTSNPN and SVGIG (reference sequence). Turning to this clonotype: What it recognizes is unknown.

Study-level points and caveats: TCR beta diversity was tightly associated with the proportion of naive T cells.

The sequence derives from a woman aged 60 to 75 in good health. The source material was blood. V is TRBV30 and J is TRBJ2-2; tentative D call: TRBD1 (5 bases). The CDR3 nucleotides are TGTGCCTGGCACTCAGGGACCGGGGAGCTGTTTTTT. This translates into CAWHSGTGELFF.